The rows below give T cell receptor beta chains drawn from one sample of a study of blood T cell repertoires in COVID-19. Sequenced by immunoSEQ multiplex PCR; TCRdb stores in-frame clones only, minus some. Seen here are nearly 350,000 clones, approximately 90% observed once, and the top ten hold 2.5% to 4%. The sequencing sample was made of peripheral blood. These receptors all come from a woman between 18 and 30 years old who had recovered from COVID-19. Each CDR3 is given with its conserved first and last residue. The D gene is left open where the match is weak. Clone size is given for some rows only: seen once, a few or many times, or a class if the clone is expanded.

V gene,clone size,J gene,D gene,CDR3 DNA,CDR3 protein
TRBV5-1,-,TRBJ2-3,TRBD2,TGCGCCAGCAGCCCAGATAGCGGGTCGAGCACAGATACGCAGTATTTT,CASSPDSGSSTDTQYF
TRBV6-5,-,TRBJ1-1,TRBD1,TGTGCCAGCACTGGGACAGGGGTGAGCACTGAAGCTTTCTTT,CASTGTGVSTEAFF
TRBV6-1,-,TRBJ1-2,-,TGTGCCAGCAGTGAAATGGTCCTGGGGCTATCTGGCTACACCTTC,CASSEMVLGLSGYTF
TRBV12-5,-,TRBJ2-2,TRBD2,TGTGCTAGTGGTTTGGCACTAGCGGGAGGGGGGGAGCTGTTTTTT,CASGLALAGGGELFF
TRBV7-2,-,TRBJ2-1,TRBD1,TGTGCCAGCAGCCCCACGGCTTGGGACAGGGTGTATGATGAGCAGTTCTTC,CASSPTAWDRVYDEQFF
TRBV6-5,-,TRBJ1-6,-,TGTGCCAGCAGTTACTCAATCAGGGGAGATCGATCACCCCTCCACTTT,CASSYSIRGDRSPLHF
TRBV19,-,TRBJ2-5,TRBD1,TGTGCCAGTAGTAGTTCGACAGGGTGGTCAGAGACCCAGTACTTC,CASSSSTGWSETQYF
TRBV18,-,TRBJ2-1,-,TGTGCCAGCTCACCGTCGGACAGAACCCACAATGAGCAGTTCTTC,CASSPSDRTHNEQFF
TRBV30,-,TRBJ2-5,-,TGTGCCTGGAGTCTTACTGGTCAAGAGACCCAGTACTTC,CAWSLTGQETQYF
TRBV7-8,once,TRBJ2-1,-,TGTGCCAGCAGCTTAGTTGCGGGAAAAGACTACAATGAGCAGTTCTTC,CASSLVAGKDYNEQFF
TRBV7-2,-,TRBJ2-1,TRBD2,TGTGCCAGCAGCTTAGTAGCGGGAGGTGACAATGAGCAGTTCTTC,CASSLVAGGDNEQFF
TRBV25-1,once,TRBJ2-3,-,TGTGCCACCTTCCCAGGCCCTAGCTCTGCGGGAGATACGCAGTATTTT,CATFPGPSSAGDTQYF
TRBV18,once,TRBJ2-1,TRBD2,TGTGCCAGCTCACTCGACGGGAGGGCCAGGGCCAATGAGCAGTTCTTC,CASSLDGRARANEQFF
TRBV27,-,TRBJ1-1,-,TGTGCCAGCAGCCGACCCCCGGGGAACACTGAAGCTTTCTTT,CASSRPPGNTEAFF
TRBV4-3,-,TRBJ2-4,-,TGCGCCAGCAGCCAAGATTCGGGGGGCGCGGGCAAAAACATTCAGTACTTC,CASSQDSGGAGKNIQYF
TRBV11-3,-,TRBJ1-2,TRBD1,TGTGCCAGCAGCTTAGGGGACAGGGGTATCGGCTACACCTTC,CASSLGDRGIGYTF
TRBV5-4,-,TRBJ1-1,TRBD1,TGTGCCAGCAGCAGAGGACAGGGGGCGAACACTGAAGCTTTCTTT,CASSRGQGANTEAFF
TRBV14,-,TRBJ1-4,TRBD1,TGTGCCAGCAGCCAAGCCCGGACAGGGCTTTCTAATGAAAAACTGTTTTTT,CASSQARTGLSNEKLFF
TRBV3-1/TRBV3-2,few,TRBJ1-2,TRBD1,TGTGCCAGCAGCCAAGATACCGGGACAGGGGGCCGAACCGGCTATGGCTACACCTTC,CASSQDTGTGGRTGYGYTF
TRBV9,-,TRBJ1-2,TRBD1,TGTGCCAGCAGCCTAAGGAGAGACAGGGGCATAGTAGATGGCTACACCTTC,CASSLRRDRGIVDGYTF
TRBV14,-,TRBJ1-2,TRBD1,TGTGCCAGCAGCCAGACGGGACAGGGAAGTAACTATGGCTACACCTTC,CASSQTGQGSNYGYTF
TRBV30,-,TRBJ1-3,-,TGTGCCTGGAGTAAGGGACTGCTCTCTGGAAACACCATATATTTT,CAWSKGLLSGNTIYF
TRBV2,-,TRBJ1-4,TRBD1,TGTGCCAGCAGGTCCGACAGGGGAGATGAAAAACTGTTTTTT,CASRSDRGDEKLFF
TRBV4-1,once,TRBJ1-5,-,TGCGCCAGCAGCCAAGTCAGGGATAATCAGCCCCAGCATTTT,CASSQVRDNQPQHF
TRBV24-1,once,TRBJ2-3,TRBD1,TGTGCCACGAGACAGGGAGATACGCAGTATTTT,CATRQGDTQYF
TRBV12-5,-,TRBJ2-1,TRBD1,TGTGCTAGTGGTCCGGGACAGGGGGCCAACAATGAGCAGTTCTTC,CASGPGQGANNEQFF
TRBV7-8,-,TRBJ1-2,TRBD1,TGTGCCAGCAGCCGAGGGACAGGGAATGGCTACACCTTC,CASSRGTGNGYTF
TRBV9,-,TRBJ2-1,TRBD2,TGTGCCAGCAGCGTAGCCCCGTCGGAGCGGGAGCGGGCATCCTACAATGAGCAGTTCTTC,CASSVAPSERERASYNEQFF
TRBV12-3/TRBV12-4,-,TRBJ2-3,-,TGTGCCAGCAGTCCGGGGTCAGATACGCAGTATTTT,CASSPGSDTQYF
TRBV4-3,-,TRBJ2-3,TRBD2,TGCGCCAGCAGCTCCTTTAGCGGGAGGGCCTCCGGGGCAGATACGCAGTATTTT,CASSSFSGRASGADTQYF
TRBV5-4,-,TRBJ2-5,TRBD2,TGTGCCAGCAGCTTGCGTAGAGGACTAGCGGGAGGGAGAGAGACCCAGTACTTC,CASSLRRGLAGGRETQYF